The 4 T cell receptor beta chains given below trace back to one sample, sequenced in a study of T cell responses to AZD1222 COVID-19 vaccine. Clones were read by immunoSEQ multiplex PCR, and TCRdb kept only the in-frame ones, dropping some. The sample shows about 120,000 clones, 70% to 90% of them seen only once. Specimen: peripheral blood, collected on day 0 of AZD1222 vaccination. The source is an adult in good health.

This chain joins TRBV29-1 and TRBJ1-2; tentatively, D is TRBD1 (6 bases). The ends were cut back, 3 bases at V and 6 bases at J, with 11 bases in the middle. The CDR3 sequence is 12 residues long. Germline-derived CDR1 and CDR2 are SQVTM and ANQGSEA. The CDR3 DNA reads as TGCAGCGTTGACCCCAGGGGTCATGGCTACACCTTC. Translating it yields CSVDPRGHGYTF.

V is TRBV9 and J is TRBJ2-6; D possibly corresponds to TRBD1 (5 bases). V was trimmed by 2 bases and J by 3 bases, leaving 9 bases between them. Germline V CDR1 and CDR2: SGDLS, YYNGEE. CDR3 size: 15 residues. The CDR3 DNA follows: TGTGCCAGCAGCGTGGCAGGGTTTGGGGCCAACGTCCTGACTTTC. Translating gives CASSVAGFGANVLTF.

The V call is TRBV19, the J call TRBJ1-1; maybe TRBD1 (5 bases). This CDR3 contains 16 residues. CDR1 LNHDA and CDR2 SQIVND come from the germline V gene (reference sequence). Trimming cost V 7 bases and J 1 base, with 19 bases left between them. CDR3: CASTRFPGTQNTEAFF. The CDR3 DNA is TGTGCCAGTACCCGATTCCCCGGGACGCAGAACACTGAAGCTTTCTTT. The full variable domain, rest sourced from reference TRBV19 and TRBJ1-1, is DGGITQSPKYLFRKEGQNVTLSCEQNLNHDAMYWYRQDPGQGLRLIYYSQIVNDFQKGDIAEGYSVSREKKESFPLTVTSAQKNPTAFYLCASTRFPGTQNTEAFFGQGTRLTVV.

This clone is a singleton in its sample. This chain links TRBV18 with TRBJ1-2; no firm D call. The CDR3 has 14 amino acids. Germline V lookup: CDR1 KGHSH, CDR2 LQKENI. Trimming stripped 3 bases from V and 2 bases from J, with 10 bases between. This chain's CDR3 is CASSPGSANYGYTF. In DNA, the CDR3 is TGTGCCAGCTCACCTGGATCAGCGAACTATGGCTACACCTTC. The whole variable domain, remainder taken from reference TRBV18 and TRBJ1-2, is NAGVMQNPRHLVRRRGQEARLRCSPMKGHSHVYWYRQLPEEGLKFMVYLQKENIIDESGMPKERFSAEFPKEGPSILRIQQVVRGDSAAYFCASSPGSANYGYTFGSGTRLTVV.